Listed below are T cell receptor beta chains from one sample, sequenced in a study of cytomegalovirus exposure and HLA in healthy donors. Here immunoSEQ multiplex PCR was the method, and the copy in TCRdb shows in-frame clones only, minus some. This sample has 210,000 or so clones; over 65% occur once, and the top ten carry roughly a sixth. Sequenced: PBMCs. These receptors were taken from a man aged 35-49 years in good health and CMV-seronegative. Each CDR3 is given with its conserved first and last residue. The D gene is left open where the match is weak. Size values are once, few and many counts, or a class for expanded clones, and some rows have none.

d_call	clone_size	v_call	j_call	cdr3_nt	cdr3_aa
-	once	TRBV11-1	TRBJ2-2	TGTGCCAGCAGCCCCCTTAATGTGGGAGCGAACACCGGGGAGCTGTTTTTT	CASSPLNVGANTGELFF
-	-	TRBV10-3	TRBJ1-2	TGTGCCATCAGATCAGACCGACAGCACACCTTC	CAIRSDRQHTF
TRBD2	-	TRBV7-9	TRBJ2-7	TGTGCCAGCAGCTTAGGGTTAGCGGGAGGTTCATCCTACGAGCAGTACTTC	CASSLGLAGGSSYEQYF
TRBD2	-	TRBV30	TRBJ2-5	TGTGCCTGGAGTGGGGGGATACTAGCGGACTTCCAAGAGACCCAGTACTTC	CAWSGGILADFQETQYF
-	-	TRBV7-6	TRBJ1-3	TGTGCCAGCAGCCTCCCCGCGGGGAGCTCTGGAAACACCATATATTTT	CASSLPAGSSGNTIYF
TRBD2	-	TRBV5-1	TRBJ2-3	TGCGCCAGCAGCTCGACCCCTGGCGGGAGGGCCGCAGATACGCAGTATTTT	CASSSTPGGRAADTQYF
-	-	TRBV18	TRBJ1-4	TGTGCCAGCTCACTATCCGGGACAAGCCCCCTTGAAAAACTGTTTTTT	CASSLSGTSPLEKLFF
TRBD2	-	TRBV5-4	TRBJ2-1	TGTGCCAGCAGCCTACGACTAGCGGAAGCGTACAATGAGCAGTTCTTC	CASSLRLAEAYNEQFF
TRBD1	-	TRBV2	TRBJ2-1	TGTGCCAGCAGTTCAGACAGGGGATCCTACAATGAGCAGTTCTTC	CASSSDRGSYNEQFF
-	-	TRBV6-1	TRBJ1-5	TGTGCCAGCAGTGGCGGGGTTCGGCAGCCCCAGCATTTT	CASSGGVRQPQHF
TRBD1	-	TRBV27	TRBJ2-1	TGTGCCAGCAGGTTGGGTGGGACAGGGGTCAATGAGCAGTTCTTC	CASRLGGTGVNEQFF
TRBD1	-	TRBV9	TRBJ2-3	TGTGCCAGCAGCCTGACAGGGGACACAGATACGCAGTATTTT	CASSLTGDTDTQYF
TRBD1	few	TRBV4-2	TRBJ1-2	TGTGCCAGCAGCCAAGGTCTAGTTGGGACAGGGGGCACCAACTATGGCTACACCTTC	CASSQGLVGTGGTNYGYTF
-	-	TRBV19	TRBJ1-1	TGTGCCAGTAGTATTAAGGGGTTGCTCGCTGAAGCTTTCTTT	CASSIKGLLAEAFF
-	-	TRBV6-5	TRBJ2-2	TGTGCCAGCAGTTTAACAGGGTCGTCCGGGGAGCTGTTTTTT	CASSLTGSSGELFF
-	many	TRBV7-3	TRBJ1-3	TGTGCCAGCAGCCCATCGGCAGGGCCAGATGGAAACACCATATATTTT	CASSPSAGPDGNTIYF
-	-	TRBV28	TRBJ1-5	TGTGCCAGCAGCCCGGGACAAGGGAAACAGCCCCAGCATTTT	CASSPGQGKQPQHF
TRBD1	-	TRBV12-5	TRBJ2-1	TGTGCTAGTGGGACCGGGACAGGTGCTTACAATGAGCAGTTCTTC	CASGTGTGAYNEQFF
-	-	TRBV27	TRBJ2-2	TGTGCCAGCAGGCTGCGGGGCTCCTCGACCGGGGAGCTGTTTTTT	CASRLRGSSTGELFF
-	few	TRBV7-6	TRBJ2-1	TGTGCCAGCAGCTTTATCTCAGGGGACATCTCCTACAATGAGCAGTTCTTC	CASSFISGDISYNEQFF
-	-	TRBV7-2	TRBJ2-7	TGTGCCAGCAGCTTAACCGGCGGTACCTACGAGCAGTACTTC	CASSLTGGTYEQYF
TRBD2	-	TRBV5-1	TRBJ2-2	TGCGCCAGCAGGCCCGGGACTAGCGGCACCGGGGAGCTGTTTTTT	CASRPGTSGTGELFF
TRBD2	-	TRBV5-1	TRBJ2-3	TGCGCCAGCAGCTTCCACGGGACTAGCGGGAGTCATACGCAGTATTTT	CASSFHGTSGSHTQYF
TRBD2	-	TRBV9	TRBJ2-5	TGTGCCAGCAGCGTACGGACTAGCGGGGGGGCAGAGACCCAGTACTTC	CASSVRTSGGAETQYF